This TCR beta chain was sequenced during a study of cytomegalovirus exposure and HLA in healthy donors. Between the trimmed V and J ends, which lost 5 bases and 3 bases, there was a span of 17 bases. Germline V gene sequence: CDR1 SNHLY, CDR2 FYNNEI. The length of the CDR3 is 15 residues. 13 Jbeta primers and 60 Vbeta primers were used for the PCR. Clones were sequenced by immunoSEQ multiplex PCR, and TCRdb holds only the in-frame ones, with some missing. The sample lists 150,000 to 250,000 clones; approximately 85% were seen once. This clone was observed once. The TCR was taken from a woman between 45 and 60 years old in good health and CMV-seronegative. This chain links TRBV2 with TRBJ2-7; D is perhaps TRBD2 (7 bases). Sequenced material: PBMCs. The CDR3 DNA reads TGTGCCAGCAGTCGCGAGGGGGGGGCCCTCTACGAGCAGTACTTC. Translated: CASSREGGALYEQYF. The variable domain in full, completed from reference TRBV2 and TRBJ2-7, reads EPEVTQTPSHQVTQMGQEVILRCVPISNHLYFYWYRQILGQKVEFLVSFYNNEISEKSEIFDDQFSVERPDGSNFTLKIRSTKLEDSAMYFCASSREGGALYEQYFGPGTRLTVT.